This T cell receptor beta chain was identified during a study of cytomegalovirus exposure and HLA in healthy donors. Turning to this clone: What it binds is not known.

Whole-study results and caveats: There were some public TCRs occurring in many donors, but most TCR sequences were rare. Across donors, presence/absence analyses took sequencing depth to be roughly uniform.

The study ran its PCR with 60 Vbeta and 13 Jbeta primers. The assay was immunoSEQ multiplex PCR, and TCRdb's table has in-frame clones only and misses some. The table lists 120,000 to 150,000 clones, approximately 79% of them singletons. This clonotype originated in a woman between 40 and 55 years old in good health and CMV-seropositive. Sequencing used PBMCs.

For the CDR3, the DNA is TGTGCCAGCAGTGGACAGGGATGGTACGAGCAGTACTTC. Amino acid sequence: CASSGQGWYEQYF. The J gene is TRBJ2-7, the V gene TRBV6-1; 7 nucleotides align to TRBD1. The CDR3 is 13 residues long. Losses at the gene ends were 4 bases for V and 4 bases for J; bases not matched to a gene: 4. CDR1 is MNHNS and CDR2 is SASEGT in the germline V gene.